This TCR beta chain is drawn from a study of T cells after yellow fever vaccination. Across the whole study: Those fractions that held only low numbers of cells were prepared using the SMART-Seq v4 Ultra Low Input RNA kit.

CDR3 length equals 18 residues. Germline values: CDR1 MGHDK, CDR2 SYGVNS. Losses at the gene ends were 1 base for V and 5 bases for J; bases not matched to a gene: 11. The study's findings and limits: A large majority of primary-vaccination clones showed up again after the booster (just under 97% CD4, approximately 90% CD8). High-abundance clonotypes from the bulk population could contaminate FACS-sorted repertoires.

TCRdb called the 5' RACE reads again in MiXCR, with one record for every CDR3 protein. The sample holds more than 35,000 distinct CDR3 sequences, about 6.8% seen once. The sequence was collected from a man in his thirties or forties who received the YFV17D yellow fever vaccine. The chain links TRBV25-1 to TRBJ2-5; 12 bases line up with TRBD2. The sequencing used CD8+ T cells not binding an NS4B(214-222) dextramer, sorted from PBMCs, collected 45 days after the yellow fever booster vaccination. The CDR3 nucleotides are TGTGCCAGCAGTGAATCACCGACTAGCGGGAGTTGGCTTGAGACCCAGTACTTC. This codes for CASSESPTSGSWLETQYF.